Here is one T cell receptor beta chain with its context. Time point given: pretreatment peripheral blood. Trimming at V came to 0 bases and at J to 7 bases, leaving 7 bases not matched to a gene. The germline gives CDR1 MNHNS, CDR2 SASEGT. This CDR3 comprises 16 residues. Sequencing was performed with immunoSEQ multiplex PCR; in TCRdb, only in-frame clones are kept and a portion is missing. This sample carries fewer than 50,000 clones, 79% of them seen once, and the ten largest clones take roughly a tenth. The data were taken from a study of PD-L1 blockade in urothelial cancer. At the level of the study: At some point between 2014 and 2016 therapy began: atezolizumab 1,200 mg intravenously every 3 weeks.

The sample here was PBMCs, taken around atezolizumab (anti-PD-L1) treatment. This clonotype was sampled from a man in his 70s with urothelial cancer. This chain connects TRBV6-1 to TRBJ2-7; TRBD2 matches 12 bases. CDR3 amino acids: CASSEALTSGSREQYF. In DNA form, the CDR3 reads TGTGCCAGCAGTGAAGCGCTGACTAGCGGGAGTCGGGAGCAGTACTTC.